At least ten counts were recorded for the clone carrying this T cell receptor beta chain. The antigen is undetermined. These data belong to a study of early T cells in non-severe SARS-CoV-2 infection. Study-wide results and limits: Anti-spike CD8 responses were favored in VDJdb matching, and private and CD4 specificities were missed.

J gave up 6 bases and V 7 bases, and 8 bases lay outside the gene matches. The CDR3 runs to 14 residues. CDR1 is MNHEY and CDR2 is SVGEGT in the germline V gene. Individual cDNA molecules each received unique molecular identifiers attached to them. TCRdb itself ran the 5' RACE reads through MiXCR, one entry per CDR3 protein. The data contain under 70,000 distinct CDR3 sequences, less than 5.5% of them singletons. The rearrangement joins TRBV6-2 or TRBV6-3 to TRBJ1-1, with TRBD1 matching 10 bases. Material: whole blood. The sequence was obtained from an adult who was a healthcare worker with PCR-confirmed SARS-CoV-2 infection or an uninfected control (not recorded which). DNA of the CDR3: TGTGCCAGCACGCGGGACAGGGGAAAGGCTGAAGCTTTCTTT. Its translation: CASTRDRGKAEAFF.